Given below is one TCR beta chain in context. Antigen: not known. MiXCR, run by TCRdb on the reads, gives a single entry per CDR3 protein. The sample yields approximately 300,000 distinct CDR3 sequences, about 27% seen once. The data were obtained in a study of T cell repertoires in cytomegalovirus infection. Study context: CMV epitopes, recently identified HLA-C-restricted and well-studied HLA-B-restricted, were used. A matching HLA type, together with CMV infection, was signaled by public TCR beta signatures.

V was cut by 7 bases and J by 0 bases, with 18 bases left in between. The CDR3 covers 16 residues. Study-wide points: Ex vivo responses were dominated by HLA-C-restricted CMV-specific TCR beta clonotypes.

This chain connects TRBV12-3 or TRBV12-4 to TRBJ1-2, with a weak D call TRBD1 (5 bases). This clonotype was obtained from a human donor in good health (CMV status not recorded). Some clones in this sample may be carry-over from other donors' samples. This material consisted of cultured PBMCs, taken from culture after CMV antigen stimulation. The chain's CDR3 is CASTTTELTANYGYTF. CDR3 in DNA: TGTGCCAGCACCACGACAGAGCTGACTGCTAACTATGGCTACACCTTC.